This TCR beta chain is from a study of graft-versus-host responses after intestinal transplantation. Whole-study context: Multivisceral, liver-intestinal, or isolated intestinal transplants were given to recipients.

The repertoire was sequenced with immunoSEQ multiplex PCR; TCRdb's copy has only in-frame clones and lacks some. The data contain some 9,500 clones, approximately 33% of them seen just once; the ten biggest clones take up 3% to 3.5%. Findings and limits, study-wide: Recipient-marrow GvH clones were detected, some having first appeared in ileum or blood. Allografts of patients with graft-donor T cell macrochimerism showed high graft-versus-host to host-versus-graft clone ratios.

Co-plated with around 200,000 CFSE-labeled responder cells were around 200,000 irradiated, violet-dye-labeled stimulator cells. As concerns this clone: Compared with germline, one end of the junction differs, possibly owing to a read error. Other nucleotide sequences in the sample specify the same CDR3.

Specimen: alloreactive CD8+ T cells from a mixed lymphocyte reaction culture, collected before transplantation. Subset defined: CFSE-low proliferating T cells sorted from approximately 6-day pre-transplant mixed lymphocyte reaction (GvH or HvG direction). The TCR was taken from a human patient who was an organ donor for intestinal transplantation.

The CDR3 loop is CASSMGGFNEQFF. The CDR3, as DNA: TGTGCCAGTAGTATGGGAGGTTTCAATGAACAGTTCTTC. The chain carries TRBV19 and TRBJ2-1; weak D call: TRBD2 (6 bases). Germline V lookup: CDR1 LNHDA, CDR2 SQIVND (reference sequence). This CDR3 has 13 residues. The full variable domain, completed using reference TRBV19 and TRBJ2-1, is DGGITQSPKYLFRKEGQNVTLSCEQNLNHDAMYWYRQDPGQGLRLIYYSQIVNDFQKGDIAEGYSVSREKKESFPLTVTSAQKNPTAFYLCASSMGGFNEQFFGPGTRLTVL.